The 25 T cell receptor beta chains in this list originate from one sample, sequenced in a study of T cell responses to AZD1222 COVID-19 vaccine. Assay used: immunoSEQ multiplex PCR; TCRdb lists only in-frame clones, some missing. The table has about 120,000 clones, about 93% seen once. Material: peripheral blood, obtained 28 days after the second dose of the MenACWY control vaccine. These receptors all come from an adult who received the MenACWY meningococcal vaccine as a control.

The rearrangement joins TRBV4-3 to TRBJ2-3; 9 positions agree with TRBD1. The CDR3 runs to 16 residues. From germline, CDR1 is LGHNA and CDR2 YSLEER. Germline trimming cut 3 bases from V and 1 base from J; bases unmatched to any gene: 5. The CDR3 loop is CASSHLTGGGTDTQYF. In DNA, the CDR3 is TGCGCCAGCAGCCATCTAACAGGGGGCGGCACAGATACGCAGTATTTT.

This chain joins TRBV29-1 and TRBJ2-2, with 8 bases fitting TRBD1. J was trimmed by 2 bases and V by 3 bases; bases with no gene match: 2. Per germline, CDR1 SQVTM and CDR2 ANQGSEA. The length of the CDR3 is 14 residues. This CDR3 reads CSVDTGGNTGELFF. The CDR3 nucleotides read TGCAGCGTTGATACAGGGGGAAACACCGGGGAGCTGTTTTTT.

Points on this clone: Sequence at one end of the junction differs from germline and may be a read error. J is TRBJ2-3 and V is TRBV20-1, with 9 bases lining up with TRBD1. The CDR3 has 11 residues. Germline CDR1 DFQATT, CDR2 SNEGSKA (reference sequence). This chain's CDR3 is CSASADRGRDF. CDR3 coding DNA: TGCAGTGCTAGTGCGGACAGGGGCAGGGATTTT.

In this sample, this clone turned up a few times. The genes are TRBV7-8 and TRBJ1-6, with 9 bases that match TRBD1. J lost 9 bases, V lost 5 bases, and 5 bases had no gene match. Germline V gene lookup returns CDR1 SGHVS and CDR2 FQNEAQ. CDR3 length: 14 residues. The CDR3 nucleotides are TGTGCCAGCAGCCCCGACAGGGGGATTTCACCCCTCCACTTT. Translated: CASSPDRGISPLHF.

V and J are TRBV13 and TRBJ2-7; 8 bases are shared with TRBD2. This CDR3 is built from 14 residues. CDR1 is PRHDT, CDR2 FYEKMQ, per germline (reference sequence). The trim removed 3 bases at V and 3 bases at J, leaving 4 bases unmatched. The chain's CDR3 is CASSFSGGYYEQYF. The CDR3 DNA reads as TGTGCCAGCAGCTTCTCGGGGGGGTACTACGAGCAGTACTTC.

This rearrangement joins TRBV2 to TRBJ2-7; 9 positions match TRBD2. J lost 2 bases, V lost 0 bases, and 2 bases had no gene match. CDR1 and CDR2 (germline): SNHLY, FYNNEI. The CDR3 has 15 residues. DNA for the CDR3: TGTGCCAGCAGTGAAGCAGCGGGAGGCCCCTACGAGCAGTACTTC. This sequence encodes CASSEAAGGPYEQYF.

The chain couples TRBV9 to TRBJ2-1; 7 nucleotides align to TRBD2. The length of the CDR3 is 19 residues. Germline-derived CDR1 and CDR2 are SGDLS and YYNGEE. The junction had 12 bases not matched to a gene; V was cut back by 0 bases and J by 0 bases. The CDR3 here is CASSVVEASGKSSYNEQFF. CDR3 DNA: TGTGCCAGCAGCGTAGTGGAGGCTAGCGGCAAAAGCTCCTACAATGAGCAGTTCTTC.

The chain links TRBV5-1 to TRBJ2-5; 7 nucleotides line up with TRBD1. Germline CDR1 and CDR2: SGHRS and YFSETQ. CDR3 size: 13 residues. V was clipped by 0 bases and J by 5 bases; unmatched bases: 1. The CDR3 nucleotides are TGCGCCAGCAGCTTGGGAGGGGGCGAGACCCAGTACTTC. This sequence encodes CASSLGGGETQYF.

This rearrangement joins TRBV6-5 to TRBJ1-2, with D perhaps TRBD1 (5 bases). The length of the CDR3 is 12 residues. V was cut by 10 bases and J by 8 bases, with 17 bases left in between. Germline CDR1 reads MNHEY; CDR2 reads SVGAGI. Written as DNA, the CDR3 is TGTGCCACCATTGGGGGATTGTGGGGCTACACCTTC. Residues: CATIGGLWGYTF.

V usage is TRBV19 and J usage is TRBJ1-2; the match to TRBD1 covers 7 bases. J gave up 4 bases and V 5 bases, and 10 bases lay outside the gene matches. CDR1 and CDR2 from the germline V gene are LNHDA and SQIVND (reference sequence). This CDR3 comprises 15 residues. The CDR3 DNA reads as TGTGCCAGTAGTGTCCTCGGAGGACAGGCCTATGGCTACACCTTC. It translates to CASSVLGGQAYGYTF.

The chain employs TRBV6-4 and TRBJ1-2, with 11 bases that match TRBD1. This CDR3 has 13 amino acids. Germline V lookup: CDR1 MRHNA, CDR2 SNTAGT. The junction had 6 bases not matched to a gene; V was cut back by 9 bases and J by 6 bases. The CDR3 coding sequence is TGTGCCAGAAACCGGGACAGGGGGGATGGCTACACCTTC. As protein: CARNRDRGDGYTF.

This chain links TRBV18 with TRBJ2-7, with D uncertain. The CDR3 runs 13 residues. Looked up from germline, CDR1 is KGHSH and CDR2 is LQKENI. Trimming removed 6 bases from V and 3 bases from J, with 12 bases in between. CDR3 residues: CASSISDGYEQYV. CDR3 bases: TGTGCCAGCTCGATCTCCGACGGCTACGAGCAGTACGTC.

The V and J genes are TRBV6-2 or TRBV6-3 and TRBJ1-1; weak D call: TRBD1 (5 bases). Trimming shortened V by 6 bases and J by 1 base, and 15 bases separated the two germline ends. CDR3 length: 15 amino acids. Germline CDR1 is MNHEY and CDR2 is SVGEGT. This CDR3 reads CASSPSGAGNTEAFF. The CDR3 DNA reads as TGTGCCAGCAGCCCATCTGGGGCGGGGAACACTGAAGCTTTCTTT.

V is TRBV19 and J is TRBJ2-7; 14 nucleotides match TRBD2. The V and J ends lost 5 bases and 6 bases, in that order; junction bases with no gene match: 6. The CDR3 is 15 residues long. Germline V gene sequence: CDR1 LNHDA, CDR2 SQIVND (reference sequence). The CDR3 coding sequence is TGTGCCAGTAGTCCGACTAGCGGGAGGGCCAGCGAGCAGTACTTC. Translating gives CASSPTSGRASEQYF.

V is TRBV7-9 and J is TRBJ1-1, with 7 nucleotides matching TRBD1. Unmatched junction bases numbered 1, after V lost 3 bases and J lost 3 bases. The CDR3 spans 13 residues. Germline loops: CDR1 SEHNR, CDR2 FQNEAQ (reference sequence). CDR3 protein: CASSFTGDTEAFF. The CDR3 coding sequence is TGTGCCAGCAGCTTCACAGGGGACACTGAAGCTTTCTTT.

The V and J genes are TRBV19 and TRBJ2-6; D possibly corresponds to TRBD1 (5 bases). Germline V CDR1 and CDR2: LNHDA, SQIVND (reference sequence). This CDR3 spans 15 amino acids. Trimming pared 3 bases from V and 1 base from J, leaving 7 bases between. The CDR3 nucleotides are TGTGCCAGTAGTATCCCAGGGTCTGGGGCCAACGTCCTGACTTTC. Protein sequence: CASSIPGSGANVLTF.

V is TRBV7-9 and J is TRBJ2-2; D is perhaps TRBD1 (6 bases). V lost 4 bases, J lost 5 bases, and 17 bases lay in between. The CDR3 runs 16 residues. The germline CDR1 and CDR2 sequences are SEHNR and FQNEAQ (reference sequence). CDR3 nucleotide sequence: TGTGCCAGCAGCTCTTTTCGGGACATGGCTACCGGGGAGCTGTTTTTT. Its translation is CASSSFRDMATGELFF.

CDR3 DNA sequence: TGTGCCAGCAGTTTACGAAGGGGGCGCGGCAATCAGCCCCAGCATTTT. This translates into CASSLRRGRGNQPQHF. This chain connects TRBV28 to TRBJ1-5; 7 bases match TRBD1. V lost 2 bases and J lost 2; bases outside the gene matches: 6. This CDR3 is built from 16 residues. Germline CDR1 reads MDHEN; CDR2 reads SYDVKM.

The chain is built from TRBV27 and TRBJ1-2, with 7 bases aligning to TRBD1. Losses at the gene ends were 3 bases for V and 4 bases for J; bases not matched to a gene: 2. The length of the CDR3 is 13 residues. Germline CDR1 reads MNHEY; CDR2 reads SMNVEV (reference sequence). As DNA, the CDR3 is TGTGCCAGCAGTTTGGGGACAGCCTATGGCTACACCTTC. Residues: CASSLGTAYGYTF.

The genes are TRBV5-4 and TRBJ1-1, with 9 bases identical to TRBD1. This CDR3 spans 16 amino acids. In germline, CDR1 is SGHNT, CDR2 YYREEE (reference sequence). The ends lost 4 bases at V and 4 bases at J; junction bases unmatched: 11. The chain's CDR3 is CASSPYPGQGGTEAFF. The CDR3 bases are TGTGCCAGCAGCCCGTATCCGGGACAGGGTGGCACTGAAGCTTTCTTT.

The rearrangement uses TRBV24-1 and TRBJ2-1; unclear D gene. Germline V gives CDR1 KGHDR, CDR2 SFDVKD. This CDR3 contains 15 residues. Deletions cut 9 bases from V and 2 bases from J, with 16 bases between. CDR3 sequence: CATSGPEEPYNEQFF. CDR3 coding DNA: TGTGCCACCTCAGGCCCGGAAGAGCCCTACAATGAGCAGTTCTTC.

This chain joins TRBV15 and TRBJ2-7; 9 nucleotides line up with TRBD1. J lost 4 bases, V lost 5 bases, and 9 bases had no gene match. The CDR3 extends over 15 amino acids. Germline V gene sequence: CDR1 LNHNV, CDR2 YYDKDF (reference sequence). As DNA, the CDR3 is TGTGCCACCAGCTCCTTAGGACAGGGGAGGTACGAGCAGTACGTC. It is translated as CATSSLGQGRYEQYV.

This chain links TRBV14 with TRBJ2-3; TRBD2 agrees at 12 bases. This CDR3 region has 18 residues. V dropped 5 bases and J dropped 0; count of bases not matched to a gene: 9. Germline CDR1 is SGHDN and CDR2 is FVKESK. CDR3 in DNA: TGTGCCAGCAGCAGACGGACTAGCGGGGCGCTTAGCACAGATACGCAGTATTTT. Residues: CASSRRTSGALSTDTQYF.

The chain links TRBV3-1 (or the pseudogene TRBV3-2) to TRBJ2-3, with 8 bases lining up with TRBD2. The CDR3 extends over 13 amino acids. V was clipped by 6 bases and J by 8 bases; unmatched bases: 7. Per the germline V gene, CDR1 is LGHDT and CDR2 is YNNKEL (reference sequence). CDR3 DNA: TGTGCCAGCAGTCGGGGGGGGCCTCCTACGCAGTATTTT. Its translation: CASSRGGPPTQYF.

This clone has just one count. V is TRBV3-1 (or the pseudogene TRBV3-2) and J is TRBJ2-1; tentative D call: TRBD2 (5 bases). The CDR3 spans 14 residues. The V end lost 3 bases, the J end lost 8 bases, and 14 bases lay between the germline ends. The germline V gene has CDR1 LGHDT and CDR2 YNNKEL (reference sequence). The CDR3 reads CASSHGKGLDEQFF. The DNA for the CDR3 is TGTGCCAGCAGCCACGGGAAGGGATTGGATGAGCAGTTCTTC.